The 20 T cell receptor beta chains in this list originate from one sample, sequenced in a study of cytomegalovirus exposure and HLA in healthy donors (dated by TCRdb to 2016 to 2017). The library relied on the immunoSEQ multiplex PCR assay. The immuneACCESS repertoire file appears here via TCRdb, limited to in-frame rearrangements. These files lack a portion of the clones; in checked studies, under half of the deficit traces to unresolved V genes, and the cause of the others is not known. The sample table contains about 200,000 clones; only one count was recorded for around 88% of them. Clones ranked in the top ten supply around 1.6% of the sample. Sequencing was performed on PBMCs. The receptors were sampled from a woman between 18 and 29 years old in good health and CMV-seronegative.

The chain recombines TRBV15 with TRBJ1-1; maybe TRBD1 (5 bases). V gave up 8 bases and J gave up 5 bases, with 24 bases separating them. The CDR3 is 16 amino acids. From germline, CDR1 is LNHNV and CDR2 YYDKDF (reference sequence). DNA for the CDR3: TGTGCCACCGGAAACCCCGACAGCGAGGTTTGGACTGAAGCTTTCTTT. Amino acid sequence: CATGNPDSEVWTEAFF.

This chain joins TRBV19 and TRBJ2-5, with a weak D call TRBD1 (5 bases). CDR3 length equals 15 residues. Germline loops: CDR1 LNHDA, CDR2 SQIVND (reference sequence). The V gene lost 3 bases and the J gene lost 7 bases, with 18 bases spanning the gap. The chain's CDR3 is CASSMRAQGVGTQYF. For the CDR3, the DNA is TGTGCCAGTAGTATGCGAGCCCAAGGGGTAGGGACCCAGTACTTC.

CDR3 coding DNA: TGTGCCAGCAGCAATAACCGGGACAGGGGCACAGATACGCAGTATTTT. It encodes CASSNNRDRGTDTQYF. The rearrangement joins TRBV21-1 to TRBJ2-3; the D call TRBD1 from the table was never checked on the DNA. TRBV21-1 is annotated as a pseudogene. The CDR3 totals 16 residues.

The V gene is TRBV7-8, the J gene TRBJ1-4; TRBD1 matches 7 bases. This CDR3 spans 17 amino acids. Germline V gene data show CDR1 as SGHVS and CDR2 as FQNEAQ. J lost 7 bases, V lost 1 base, and 12 bases had no gene match. The CDR3 DNA is TGTGCCAGCAGCTTAGGACACCGCCGACAGGGAAGTGAAAAACTGTTTTTT. It encodes CASSLGHRRQGSEKLFF.

V is TRBV2 and J is TRBJ2-1; D ambiguous. The ends were cut back, 6 bases at V and 3 bases at J, with 12 bases in the middle. The CDR3 runs to 14 residues. In germline, CDR1 is SNHLY, CDR2 FYNNEI. The CDR3 DNA sequence: TGTGCCAGCAGGGCCCAGACTGTCTACAATGAGCAGTTCTTC. Its protein product is CASRAQTVYNEQFF.

This chain joins TRBV10-1 and TRBJ2-7; TRBD2 matches at 12 bases. Germline V lookup: CDR1 WNHNN, CDR2 SYGVQD (reference sequence). The CDR3 length is 14 residues. V lost 10 bases, J lost 7 bases, and 11 bases stayed unmatched. This CDR3 reads CATSPSGRATEQYF. CDR3 DNA: TGCGCCACCAGCCCTAGCGGGAGGGCTACAGAGCAGTACTTC.

This clone was recorded only once. The chain links TRBV10-3 to TRBJ2-1; D might be TRBD1 (8 bases). V was cut by 8 bases and J by 9 bases, with 20 bases left in between. The CDR3 sequence is 14 residues long. The germline V gene has CDR1 ENHRY and CDR2 SYGVKD. The CDR3 region is CAIWTGSVAGEQFF. As DNA, the CDR3 is TGTGCCATCTGGACAGGGTCGGTAGCGGGTGAGCAGTTCTTC.

The chain's CDR3 is CATATDRARDTEAFF. CDR3 sequence (DNA): TGTGCCACCGCTACCGACAGGGCCCGGGACACTGAAGCTTTCTTT. This rearrangement joins TRBV15 to TRBJ1-1, with 7 bases matching TRBD1. The ends lost 8 bases at V and 3 bases at J; junction bases unmatched: 12. Germline V gene sequence: CDR1 LNHNV, CDR2 YYDKDF (reference sequence). This CDR3 is built from 15 residues.

This clone was recorded only once. The chain recombines TRBV9 with TRBJ1-1, with TRBD1 matching over 9 bases. CDR1 and CDR2 from the germline V gene are SGDLS and YYNGEE. Germline trimming cut 0 bases from V and 8 bases from J; bases unmatched to any gene: 5. This CDR3 spans 14 amino acids. As DNA, the CDR3 is TGTGCCAGCAGCGTAGTCTCCGGGACAGGGGAAGCTTTCTTT. Its translation: CASSVVSGTGEAFF.

The chain joins TRBV6-1 to TRBJ2-4; 12 nucleotides agree with TRBD2. With V trimmed by 2 bases and J by 7 bases, 3 bases remained unmatched. Germline CDR1 and CDR2: MNHNS and SASEGT. The CDR3 has 15 amino acids. The CDR3 nucleotides read TGTGCCAGCAGTGAAAGGACTAGCGGGGCCAACATTCAGTACTTC. This gives the protein CASSERTSGANIQYF.

With regard to this clone: Possible read error: a much larger clone is one base away. The sample has other DNA sequences that encode this CDR3 too. This chain connects TRBV5-1 to TRBJ2-5; weak D call: TRBD1 (5 bases). The germline V and J ends were trimmed by 7 bases and 2 bases, with 12 bases remaining between them. Germline loops: CDR1 SGHRS, CDR2 YFSETQ. This CDR3 is built from 13 residues. CDR3 in DNA: TGCGCCAGCCGCCCAGGGTATCAAGAGACCCAGTACTTC. Protein sequence: CASRPGYQETQYF.

The V call is TRBV7-8, the J call TRBJ1-2; D is uncertain. Germline V gene lookup returns CDR1 SGHVS and CDR2 FQNEAQ. V gave up 4 bases and J gave up 4 bases, with 7 bases separating them. This CDR3 is built from 12 residues. CDR3 sequence (DNA): TGTGCCAGCAGCTACGCGGGCTATGGCTACACCTTC. Its translation is CASSYAGYGYTF.

The chain is built from TRBV11-2 and TRBJ2-7; 8 positions agree with TRBD2. V shed 5 bases and J 2 bases; nucleotides not matched to a gene: 5. The V gene's germline CDR1 is SGHAT and CDR2 FQNNGV. The CDR3 sequence is 14 residues long. CDR3 coding DNA: TGTGCCAGCAGCCCCAGCGGGAGAGCCTACGAGCAGTACTTC. Translated, it gives CASSPSGRAYEQYF.

The chain joins TRBV5-1 to TRBJ2-1; 14 bases align to TRBD2. Germline CDR1 reads SGHRS; CDR2 reads YFSETQ. The trim removed 3 bases at V and 12 bases at J, leaving 8 bases unmatched. The CDR3 has 15 amino acids. The CDR3 nucleotides are TGCGCCAGCAGCTCTTCGGGACTAGCGGGAGTGCGGCAGTTCTTC. Translated, it gives CASSSSGLAGVRQFF. Based on the CDR3 plus reference TRBV5-1 and TRBJ2-1, the full variable domain is KAGVTQTPRYLIKTRGQQVTLSCSPISGHRSVSWYQQTPGQGLQFLFEYFSETQRNKGNFPGRFSGRQFSNSRSEMNVSTLELGDSALYLCASSSSGLAGVRQFFGPGTRLTVL.

The sample holds one count of this clone. The J gene is TRBJ2-7, the V gene TRBV27, with D perhaps TRBD1 (6 bases). Germline CDR1 MNHEY, CDR2 SMNVEV (reference sequence). V was pared by 3 bases and J by 1 base, with 13 bases between. There are 15 residues in the CDR3. CDR3 nucleotide sequence: TGTGCCAGCAGTTTCATGGCAGGGGCTTCCTACGAGCAGTACTTC. The encoded protein is CASSFMAGASYEQYF.

CDR3 region: CASSVYSGGTEAFF. CDR3 nucleotide sequence: TGTGCCAGTTCCGTGTACAGCGGTGGCACTGAAGCTTTCTTT. The genes are TRBV19 and TRBJ1-1; D unclear. Trimming removed 8 bases at V and 4 bases at J, with 17 bases between. Germline-derived CDR1 and CDR2 are LNHDA and SQIVND (reference sequence). CDR3 length: 14 amino acids.

CDR3 nucleotide sequence: TGTGCCAGCGTACTAGCCAAAAACATTCAGTACTTC. The encoded protein is CASVLAKNIQYF. This chain links TRBV6-1 with TRBJ2-4, with D unclear. V was pared by 8 bases and J by 0 bases, with 5 bases between. The germline CDR1 and CDR2 sequences are MNHNS and SASEGT. This CDR3 has 12 amino acids.

Only a few counts were recorded for this clone. V and J are TRBV11-3 and TRBJ2-7; 13 bases map to TRBD2. Trimming removed 5 bases from V and 0 bases from J; junction bases left unmatched: 4. CDR1 SGHNT and CDR2 YENEEA come from the germline V gene. The CDR3 sequence is 16 residues long. Written as DNA, the CDR3 is TGTGCCAGCAGCCACGGGACTAGCGGGGTCTCCTACGAGCAGTACTTC. Its protein product is CASSHGTSGVSYEQYF.

This clone was recorded many times. This rearrangement joins TRBV7-9 to TRBJ2-5; no reliable D call. Germline assignment: CDR1 SEHNR and CDR2 FQNEAQ (reference sequence). The CDR3 spans 15 residues. V was pared by 5 bases and J by 4 bases, with 17 bases between. The CDR3 reads CASSPKARFGETQYF. The CDR3 coding sequence is TGTGCCAGCAGCCCCAAAGCCCGGTTCGGAGAGACCCAGTACTTC. The full variable domain, in which reference TRBV7-9 and TRBJ2-5 provide the parts outside the CDR3, is DTGVSQNPRHKITKRGQNVTFRCDPISEHNRLYWYRQTLGQGPEFLTYFQNEAQLEKSRLLSDRFSAERPKGSFSTLEIQRTEQGDSAMYLCASSPKARFGETQYFGPGTRLLVL.

J is TRBJ1-4 and V is TRBV6-6; possible D gene TRBD1, 5 bases. V was shortened by 5 bases and J by 8 bases, with 15 bases between the two germline ends. The germline V gene has CDR1 MNHNY and CDR2 SVGAGI (reference sequence). The CDR3 loop spans 14 amino acids. The CDR3 here is CASSGGVLGEKLFF. The CDR3 region has the DNA TGTGCCAGCAGTGGAGGGGTACTCGGAGAAAAACTGTTTTTT.